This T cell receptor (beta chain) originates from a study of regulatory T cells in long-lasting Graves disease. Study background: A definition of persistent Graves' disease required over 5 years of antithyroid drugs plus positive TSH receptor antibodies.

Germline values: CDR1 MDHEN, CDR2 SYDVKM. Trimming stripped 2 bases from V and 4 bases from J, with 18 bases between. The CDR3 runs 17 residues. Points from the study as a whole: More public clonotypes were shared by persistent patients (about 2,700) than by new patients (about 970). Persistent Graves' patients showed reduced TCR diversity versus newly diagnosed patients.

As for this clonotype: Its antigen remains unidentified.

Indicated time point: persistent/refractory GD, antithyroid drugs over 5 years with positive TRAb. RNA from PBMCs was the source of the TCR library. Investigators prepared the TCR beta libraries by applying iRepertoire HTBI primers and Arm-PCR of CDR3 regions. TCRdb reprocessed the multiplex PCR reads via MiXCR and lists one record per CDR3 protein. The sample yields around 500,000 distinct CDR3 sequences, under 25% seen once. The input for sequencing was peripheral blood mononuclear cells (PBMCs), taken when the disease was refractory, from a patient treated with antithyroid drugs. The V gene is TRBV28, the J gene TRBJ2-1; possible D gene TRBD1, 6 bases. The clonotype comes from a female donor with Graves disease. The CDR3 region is CASSLGSLPRGYNEQFF. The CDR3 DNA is TGTGCCAGCAGTTTAGGGTCCCTTCCAAGGGGGTACAATGAGCAGTTCTTC.